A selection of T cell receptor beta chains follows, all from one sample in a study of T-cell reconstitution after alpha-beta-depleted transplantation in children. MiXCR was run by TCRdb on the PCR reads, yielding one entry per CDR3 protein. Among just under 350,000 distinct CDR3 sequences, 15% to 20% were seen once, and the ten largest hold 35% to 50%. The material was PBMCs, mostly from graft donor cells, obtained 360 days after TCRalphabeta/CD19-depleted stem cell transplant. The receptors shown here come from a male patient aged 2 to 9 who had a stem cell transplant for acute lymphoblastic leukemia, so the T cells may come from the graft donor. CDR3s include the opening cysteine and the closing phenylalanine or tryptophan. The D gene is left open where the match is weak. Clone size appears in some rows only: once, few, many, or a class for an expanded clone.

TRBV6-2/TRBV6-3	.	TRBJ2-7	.	TGTGCCAGCAGTTACGTAGCTTTGGGGACGGACTACGAGCAGTACTTC	CASSYVALGTDYEQYF
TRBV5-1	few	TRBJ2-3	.	TGCGCCAGCAGCCCAGGGTTGGGGCTAGGTGAGACAGATACGCAGTATTTT	CASSPGLGLGETDTQYF
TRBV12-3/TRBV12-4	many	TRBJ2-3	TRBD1	TGTGCCAGCAGTCACTCCGGGACAGGGGTGGATACGCAGTATTTT	CASSHSGTGVDTQYF
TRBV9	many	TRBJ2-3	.	TGTGCCAGCAGCGTAGGGCAGGCTTACCGAAATACGCAGTATTTT	CASSVGQAYRNTQYF
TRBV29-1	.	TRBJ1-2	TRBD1	TGCAGCGTTGAGCTAGACAGGGTCACTAACTATGGCTACACCTTC	CSVELDRVTNYGYTF
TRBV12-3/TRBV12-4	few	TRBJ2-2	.	TGTGCCAGCAGTAAAGGGCTAGTTAGCACCGGGGAGCTGTTTTTT	CASSKGLVSTGELFF
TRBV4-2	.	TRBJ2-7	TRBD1	TGTGCCAGCAGCCAAGAGGGGACAGGGGGTCTCTACGAGCAGTACTTC	CASSQEGTGGLYEQYF
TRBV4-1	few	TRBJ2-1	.	TGCGCCAGCAGCCGGACAGTCCCGTCGAATGAGCAGTTCTTC	CASSRTVPSNEQFF
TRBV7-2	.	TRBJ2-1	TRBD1	TGTGCCAGCAGCCGCGACAGGGACCTTATCTTCTTC	CASSRDRDLIFF
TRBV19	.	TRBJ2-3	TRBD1	TGTGCCAGTAGGTCCGGGACAGCCTTCACAGATACGCAGTATTTT	CASRSGTAFTDTQYF
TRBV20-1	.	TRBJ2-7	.	TGCAGTGCTAGAGATCGCAGGGGACCACGCTACGAGCAGTACTTC	CSARDRRGPRYEQYF
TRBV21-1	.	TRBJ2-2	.	TGTGCCAGCCCCGACAGGGGCACCGGGGAGCTGTTTTTT	CASPDRGTGELFF
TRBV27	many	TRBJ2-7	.	TGTGCCAGCAGTTCACCAATCCCGGGGGCCTACGAGCAGTACTTC	CASSSPIPGAYEQYF
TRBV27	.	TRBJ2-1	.	TGTGCCAGCCGTAGCAGTTTCAATGAGCAGTTCTTC	CASRSSFNEQFF
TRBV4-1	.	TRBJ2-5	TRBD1	TGCGCCAGCAGCCAAGATTTCGGGACAGAATTAGAGACCCAGTACTTC	CASSQDFGTELETQYF
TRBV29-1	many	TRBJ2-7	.	TGCAGCGTTGAACAAGGAAGCTCCTACGAGCAGTACTTC	CSVEQGSSYEQYF